By sample share, the clone carrying this TCR beta chain is medium-sized (0.01 to 0.1%). The CDR3 has 12 amino acids. Trimming took off 6 bases at V and 3 bases at J, with 9 bases between the two ends. Germline CDR1 and CDR2: MDHEN and SYDVKM. Plated together were roughly 200,000 CFSE-labeled responder cells and roughly 200,000 irradiated, violet-dye-labeled stimulator cells. Proliferating CFSE-low CD3+CD4+ and CD3+CD8+ responders were sorted post-reaction. Only in-frame clones appear in the TCRdb table, and some are missing; sequencing was by immunoSEQ multiplex PCR. The table includes about 6,900 clones, approximately 24% detected once. The data belong to a study of graft-versus-host responses after intestinal transplantation. Study details: Every one of the recipients received anti-thymocyte globulin induction and afterwards took tacrolimus and steroids for 3 to 4 years.

Whole-study results and caveats: Declining HvG levels early post-transplant were linked to peak circulating GvH clone levels. GvH clones turned up in recipient marrow; some had shown up first in ileum or blood.

The rearrangement uses TRBV28 and TRBJ2-7; D unresolved. Sample: alloreactive CD8+ T cells from a mixed lymphocyte reaction culture, taken before transplantation. Subset described: CFSE-low proliferating T cells sorted from roughly six-day pre-transplant mixed lymphocyte reaction (GvH or HvG direction). The sequence was obtained from a human patient who was an organ donor for intestinal transplantation. This CDR3 is CASSPSHYEQYF. CDR3 coding DNA: TGTGCCAGCAGCCCTTCCCACTACGAGCAGTACTTC.